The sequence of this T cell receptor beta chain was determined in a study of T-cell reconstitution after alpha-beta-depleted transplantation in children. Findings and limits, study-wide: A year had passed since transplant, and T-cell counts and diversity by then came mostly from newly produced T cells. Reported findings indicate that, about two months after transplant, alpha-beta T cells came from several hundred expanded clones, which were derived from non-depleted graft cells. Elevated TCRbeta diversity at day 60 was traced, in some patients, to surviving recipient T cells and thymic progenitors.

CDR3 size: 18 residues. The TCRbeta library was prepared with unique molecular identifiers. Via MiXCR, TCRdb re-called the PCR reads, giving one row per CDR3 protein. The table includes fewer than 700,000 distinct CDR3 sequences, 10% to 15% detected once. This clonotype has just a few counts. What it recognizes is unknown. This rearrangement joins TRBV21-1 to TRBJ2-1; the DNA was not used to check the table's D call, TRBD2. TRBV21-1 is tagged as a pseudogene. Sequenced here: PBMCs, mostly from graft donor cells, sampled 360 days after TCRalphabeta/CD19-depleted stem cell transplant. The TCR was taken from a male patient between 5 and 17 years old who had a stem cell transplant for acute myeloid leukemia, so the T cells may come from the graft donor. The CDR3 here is CASSVASLPRWKNNEQFF. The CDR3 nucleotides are TGTGCCAGCAGCGTCGCTAGCCTACCTAGATGGAAGAACAATGAGCAGTTCTTC.